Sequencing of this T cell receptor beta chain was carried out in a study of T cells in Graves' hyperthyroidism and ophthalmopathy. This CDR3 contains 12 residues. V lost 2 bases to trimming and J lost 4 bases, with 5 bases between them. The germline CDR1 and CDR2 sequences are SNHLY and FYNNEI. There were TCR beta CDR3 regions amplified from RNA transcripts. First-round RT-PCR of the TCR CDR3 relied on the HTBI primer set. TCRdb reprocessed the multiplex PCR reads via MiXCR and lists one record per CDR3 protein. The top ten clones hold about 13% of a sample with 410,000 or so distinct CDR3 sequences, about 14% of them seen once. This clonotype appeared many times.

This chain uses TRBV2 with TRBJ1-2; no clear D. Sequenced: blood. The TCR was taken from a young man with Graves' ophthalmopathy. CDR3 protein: CASSEISYGYTF. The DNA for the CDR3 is TGTGCCAGCAGTGAAATCAGCTATGGCTACACCTTC.